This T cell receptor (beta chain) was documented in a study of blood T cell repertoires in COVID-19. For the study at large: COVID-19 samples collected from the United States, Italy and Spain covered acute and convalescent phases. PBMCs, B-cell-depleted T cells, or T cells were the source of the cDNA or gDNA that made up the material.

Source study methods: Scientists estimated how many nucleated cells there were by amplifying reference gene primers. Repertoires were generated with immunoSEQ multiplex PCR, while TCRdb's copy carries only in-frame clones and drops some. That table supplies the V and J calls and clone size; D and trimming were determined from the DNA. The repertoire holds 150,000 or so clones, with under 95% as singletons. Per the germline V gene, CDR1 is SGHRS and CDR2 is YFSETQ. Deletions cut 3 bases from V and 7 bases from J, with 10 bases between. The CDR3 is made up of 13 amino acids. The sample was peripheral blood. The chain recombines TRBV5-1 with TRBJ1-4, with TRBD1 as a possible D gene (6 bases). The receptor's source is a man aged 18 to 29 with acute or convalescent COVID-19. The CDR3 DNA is TGCGCCAGCAGCTCGAGGGGGAGTGAAAAACTGTTTTTT. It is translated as CASSSRGSEKLFF.